Each of the 4 T cell receptor beta chains below was sequenced from the same sample in a study of identical twins. MiXCR, run by TCRdb on the 5' RACE reads, gives a single entry per CDR3 protein. The sample yields approximately 500,000 distinct CDR3 sequences, 24% seen once. This same sample was also part of a study on T cells expressing NK-cell markers.

The sequencing sample was made of CD4+ T cells sorted from blood. The receptors were sampled from a woman between 18 and 29 years old in good health.

This clonotype was detected a few times. The chain couples TRBV29-1 to TRBJ1-4; maybe TRBD1 (6 bases). The CDR3 sequence is 13 residues long. Trimming removed 4 bases at V and 7 bases at J, with 13 bases between. CDR1 and CDR2 from the germline V gene are SQVTM and ANQGSEA. The CDR3 DNA is TGCAGCGTTGGGATTCAGGGGAGTGAAAAACTGTTTTTT. Translation: CSVGIQGSEKLFF. The complete variable domain, with remaining parts taken from reference TRBV29-1 and TRBJ1-4, reads SAVISQKPSRDICQRGTSLTIQCQVDSQVTMMFWYRQQPGQSLTLIATANQGSEATYESGFVIDKFPISRPNLTFSTLTVSNMSPEDSSIYLCSVGIQGSEKLFFGSGTQLSVL.

The chain combines TRBV7-9 with TRBJ1-5; D not resolved. Trimming shortened V by 1 base and J by 6 bases, and 7 bases separated the two germline ends. This CDR3 comprises 13 residues. CDR1 is SEHNR and CDR2 is FQNEAQ in the germline V gene (reference sequence). In nucleotides, the CDR3 is TGTGCCAGCAGCTTAGAGGCGTTTCAGCCCCAGCATTTT. It translates to CASSLEAFQPQHF.

This clonotype was detected a few times. V gene TRBV3-1 combines with J gene TRBJ2-6, with D uncertain. Between the trimmed V and J ends, which lost 4 bases and 0 bases, there was a span of 10 bases. Germline loops: CDR1 LGHDT, CDR2 YNNKEL (reference sequence). This CDR3 spans 16 amino acids. The CDR3: CASSRLRSSGANVLTF. CDR3 DNA sequence: TGTGCCAGCAGCCGGTTACGGAGCTCTGGGGCCAACGTCCTGACTTTC.

The sample holds a few counts of this clonotype. The chain couples TRBV7-9 to TRBJ2-1, with D hard to call. Trimming took 2 bases from V and 9 from J, leaving 8 bases between them. The CDR3 extends over 12 amino acids. CDR1 and CDR2 (germline): SEHNR, FQNEAQ (reference sequence). The CDR3 sequence: CASSLIAPEQFF. For the CDR3, the DNA is TGTGCCAGCAGCTTAATAGCCCCTGAGCAGTTCTTC.